This TCR beta chain was identified during a study of blood T cell repertoires in COVID-19 (dated by TCRdb to about 2020). General notes on the study: Collaborator samples came from the United States, Italy and Spain and covered acute and convalescent phases of COVID-19. The prospective study material was composed of cDNA or gDNA derived from T cells, B-cell-depleted T cells, or PBMCs. Subjects who had been exposed to COVID-19, were actively infected with it, or had recovered from it provided the deeply sampled blood TCRbeta repertoires that made up the dataset. The repertoires were released in a freely available public database intended as a resource for research on the immune response to SARS-CoV-2. Samples came from the ongoing ImmuneRACE study (first 160 participants) plus 1,254 subjects from 6 global collaborators. The sample metadata nearly always contained a de-identified subject ID, COVID-19 status, age in years and sex. HLA class I and class II types, where available, came from metadata supplied by the sample provider rather than from assay-based typing. On the study overall, not on this receptor specifically: Clinical and demographic metadata were provided uncurated, with the amount varying by source and participant.

In regard to this clone: Its target antigen remains unknown. Base qualities are not recorded, but no much larger clone differs from it by a single base.

TCRbeta CDR3 regions were amplified from genomic DNA using the immunoSEQ Assay, a bias-controlled multiplex PCR. For the original study's pipeline: The number of nucleated cells in each sample was estimated by amplification of reference gene primers within the assay. To quantify the absolute abundance of each unique TCRbeta CDR3 rearrangement, sequence reads were collapsed and filtered. For each sample, productive Simpson clonality was calculated by taking the square root of Simpson's diversity index across productive rearrangements. Held by TCRdb, this immuneACCESS table contains in-frame sequences only and omits some clones. Under half of the omission traces to an unresolved V gene where checked; the cause of the rest is unknown. The V and J calls and clone size were taken over from that table, and D and trimming were inferred from the DNA. This sample has 89,000 or so clones in its table, and about 89% of those were observed once. Roughly 2.5% of the sample comes from the top ten.

From cysteine to phenylalanine, the CDR3 is 15 amino acids long. The entry retains the CDR3 DNA only, 45 bases that are in frame from base 1. Sequences LGHDT (CDR1) and YNNKEL (CDR2) are obtained from the germline V gene (reference sequence). Trimming accounts for 4 bases at V and 4 bases at J, while the number of junction bases matched to no gene is 5. At one collaborating source in Seattle, patients were enrolled during active infection and were followed longitudinally through the course of disease. Collaborating institutions collected whole blood in K2EDTA tubes following their own protocols. For TCRbeta analysis, collaborators shipped samples as frozen whole blood, isolated PBMCs, or DNA extracted from either of those sample types.

Rearrangement joined TRBV3-1 (or the pseudogene TRBV3-2) to TRBJ2-2; 8 nucleotides in the junction match TRBD1. Source material: peripheral blood. The sequence was obtained from a man aged 50-59 years with COVID-19, enrolled during active disease. The base sequence is TGTGCCAGCAGCCTGACAGGGGACTTCACCGGGGAGCTGTTTTTT. Translation gives CASSLTGDFTGELFF.